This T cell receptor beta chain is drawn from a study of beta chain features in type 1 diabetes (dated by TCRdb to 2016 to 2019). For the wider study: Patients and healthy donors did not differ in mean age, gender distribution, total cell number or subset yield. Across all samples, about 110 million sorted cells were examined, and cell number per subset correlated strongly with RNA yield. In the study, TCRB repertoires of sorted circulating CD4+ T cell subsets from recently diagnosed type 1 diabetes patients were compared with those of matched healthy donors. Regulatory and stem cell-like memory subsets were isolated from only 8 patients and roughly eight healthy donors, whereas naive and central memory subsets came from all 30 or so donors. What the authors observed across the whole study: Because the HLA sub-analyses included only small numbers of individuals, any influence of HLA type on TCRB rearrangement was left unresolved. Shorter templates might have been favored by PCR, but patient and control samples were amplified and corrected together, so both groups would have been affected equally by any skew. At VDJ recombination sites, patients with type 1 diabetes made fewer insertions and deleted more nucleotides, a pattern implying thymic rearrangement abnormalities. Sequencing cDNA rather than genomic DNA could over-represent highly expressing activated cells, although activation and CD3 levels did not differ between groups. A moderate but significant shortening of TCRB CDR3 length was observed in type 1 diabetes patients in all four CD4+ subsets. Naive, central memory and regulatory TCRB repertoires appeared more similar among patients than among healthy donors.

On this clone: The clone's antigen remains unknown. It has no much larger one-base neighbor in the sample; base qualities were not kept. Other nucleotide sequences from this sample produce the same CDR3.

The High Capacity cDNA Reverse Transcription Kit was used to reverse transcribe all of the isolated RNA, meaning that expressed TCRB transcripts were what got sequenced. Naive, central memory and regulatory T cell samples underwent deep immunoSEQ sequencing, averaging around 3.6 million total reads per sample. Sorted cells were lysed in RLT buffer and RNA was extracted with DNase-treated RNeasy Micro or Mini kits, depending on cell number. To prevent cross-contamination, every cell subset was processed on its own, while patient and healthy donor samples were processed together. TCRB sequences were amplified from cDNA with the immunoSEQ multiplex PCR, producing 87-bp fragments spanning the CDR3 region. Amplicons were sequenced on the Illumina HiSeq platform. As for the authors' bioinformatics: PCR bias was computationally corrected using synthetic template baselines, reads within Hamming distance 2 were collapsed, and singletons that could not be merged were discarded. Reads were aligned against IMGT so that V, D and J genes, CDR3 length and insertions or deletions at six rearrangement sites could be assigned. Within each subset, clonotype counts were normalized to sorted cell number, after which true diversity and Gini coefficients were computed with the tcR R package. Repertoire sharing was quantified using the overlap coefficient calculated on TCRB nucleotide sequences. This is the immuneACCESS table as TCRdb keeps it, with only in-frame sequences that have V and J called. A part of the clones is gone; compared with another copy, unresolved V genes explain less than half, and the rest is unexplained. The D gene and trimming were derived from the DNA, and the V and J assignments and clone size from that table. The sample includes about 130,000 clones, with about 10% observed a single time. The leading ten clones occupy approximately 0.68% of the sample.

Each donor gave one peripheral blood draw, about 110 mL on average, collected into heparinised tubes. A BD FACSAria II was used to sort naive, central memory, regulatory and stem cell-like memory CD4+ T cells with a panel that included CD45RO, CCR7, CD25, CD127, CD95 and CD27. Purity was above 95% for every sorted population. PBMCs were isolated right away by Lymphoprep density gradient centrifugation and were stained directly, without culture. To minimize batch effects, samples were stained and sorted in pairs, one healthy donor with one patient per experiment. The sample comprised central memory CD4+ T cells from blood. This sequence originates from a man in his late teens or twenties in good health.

For the CDR3, the sequence is CASSEYLTGELFF. The base sequence is TGTGCCAGCAGTGAATATCTGACAGGGGAGCTGTTTTTT. The chain was built from TRBV25-1 and TRBJ2-2; the D segment cannot be called with confidence. The germline V gene gives CDR1 as MGHDK and CDR2 as SYGVNS. The junction carries 7 bases between V and J, which are trimmed by 0 bases and 8 bases respectively. From the cysteine through the phenylalanine, the CDR3 covers 13 amino acids. Only the CDR3 DNA is retained, 39 bases long and in frame from the first base.